The 4 T cell receptor beta chains given below trace back to one sample, sequenced in a study of preoperative IRX-2 immunotherapy in early breast cancer (dated by TCRdb to between 2019 and 2020). In light of the paper, this sample's treatment or condition label describes: preoperative locoregional IRX-2 cytokine immunotherapy. Libraries were prepared through the immunoSEQ multiplex PCR assay. This is the immuneACCESS table as TCRdb keeps it, with only in-frame sequences that have V and J called. A part of the clones is gone; compared with another copy, unresolved V genes explain less than half, and the rest is unexplained. For this sample the table gives over 25,000 clones, of which approximately 78% were detected only once. The top ten hold 1% to 1.5% of the sample. The input for sequencing was lymph node tissue, taken after IRX-2 immunotherapy. All receptors derive from a human donor with breast cancer.

This chain joins TRBV5-1 and TRBJ2-1; tentatively, D is TRBD2 (7 bases). Trimming pared 5 bases from V and 7 bases from J, leaving 16 bases between. Per germline, CDR1 SGHRS and CDR2 YFSETQ. The CDR3 length is 14 residues. The CDR3: CASRGGGAANEQFF. CDR3 nucleotides: TGCGCCAGCAGAGGTGGGGGGGCCGCGAATGAGCAGTTCTTC. Full variable domain (outside the CDR3, taken from reference TRBV5-1 and TRBJ2-1): KAGVTQTPRYLIKTRGQQVTLSCSPISGHRSVSWYQQTPGQGLQFLFEYFSETQRNKGNFPGRFSGRQFSNSRSEMNVSTLELGDSALYLCASRGGGAANEQFFGPGTRLTVL.

The V call is TRBV7-8, the J call TRBJ2-3; unclear D gene. The CDR3 is made up of 13 amino acids. Trimming removed 6 bases at V and 6 bases at J, with 13 bases between. Germline values: CDR1 SGHVS, CDR2 FQNEAQ. The CDR3 loop is CASRVQSRDTQYF. As DNA, the CDR3 is TGTGCCAGCAGGGTGCAGTCTCGCGATACGCAGTATTTT.

The chain recombines TRBV28 with TRBJ2-2, with TRBD2 matching 7 bases. The CDR3 has 16 residues. Germline V gene lookup returns CDR1 MDHEN and CDR2 SYDVKM. J was trimmed by 7 bases and V by 6 bases; bases with no gene match: 14. CDR3 nucleotide sequence: TGTGCCAGCAGCCCGGCGGGACTAACTGAACACGGGGAGCTGTTTTTT. Encoded protein: CASSPAGLTEHGELFF.

The chain has TRBV6-8 and TRBJ1-1; D is perhaps TRBD1 (5 bases). Germline-derived CDR1 and CDR2 are MNHGY and SAAAGT. CDR3 length equals 12 residues. Deletions cut 7 bases from V and 5 bases from J, with 11 bases between. The CDR3 sequence: CASTSEGTEAFF. The CDR3 DNA follows: TGTGCCAGCACATCAGAGGGGACTGAAGCTTTCTTT.